These 13 T cell receptor beta chains were all obtained from the same sample, sequenced in a study of response to subunit inactivated influenza vaccine. Each CDR3 protein gets one entry after TCRdb re-called the RT-PCR reads with MiXCR. The table shows roughly 500,000 distinct CDR3 sequences, with 16% occurring only once. The specimen was CD4+ T cells sorted from PBMCs, collected less than 30 months after vaccination. These receptors all stem from a man aged 50 to 69 who received an inactivated influenza vaccine.

This clonotype was seen a few times. This sequence joins TRBV11-1 and TRBJ2-4; a weak D match, TRBD1 (6 bases). There are 18 residues in the CDR3. The germline gives CDR1 SGHAT, CDR2 FQDESV (reference sequence). Trimming took off 5 bases at V and 1 base at J, with 21 bases between the two ends. The CDR3 is CASSPTGFRAKAKNIQYF. The CDR3, as DNA: TGTGCCAGCAGCCCTACAGGGTTTAGGGCTAAGGCCAAAAACATTCAGTACTTC.

This sequence joins TRBV5-8 and TRBJ1-1, with 7 positions matching TRBD1. Germline V gene lookup returns CDR1 SGHTS and CDR2 YDEGEE. J gave up 8 bases and V 3 bases, and 4 bases lay outside the gene matches. The CDR3 runs 12 residues. CDR3: CASSSFRGEAFF. The CDR3 region has the DNA TGTGCCAGCAGCTCTTTCAGGGGGGAAGCTTTCTTT.

This clonotype was seen only a few times. This sequence joins TRBV6-5 and TRBJ2-1; possible D gene TRBD2, 6 bases. Trimming took off 0 bases at V and 2 bases at J, with 14 bases between the two ends. The germline V gene has CDR1 MNHEY and CDR2 SVGAGI. The CDR3 has 17 amino acids. This chain's CDR3 is CASSYSRLVGTYNEQFF. The CDR3 nucleotides read TGTGCCAGCAGTTACTCCCGACTAGTCGGCACCTACAATGAGCAGTTCTTC.

The CDR3 reads CASFGGTETQYF. Here the CDR3 DNA reads TGTGCCAGCTTTGGGGGTACGGAGACCCAGTACTTC. The V call is TRBV28, the J call TRBJ2-5; D is tentatively TRBD1 or TRBD2 (5 bases each). Germline V CDR1 and CDR2: MDHEN, SYDVKM. CDR3 size: 12 residues. V shed 8 bases and J shed 5 bases, with 12 bases lying between them.

This clonotype has only a few counts. The chain recombines TRBV7-6 with TRBJ2-1; TRBD2 aligns across 11 bases. The CDR3 is 16 residues long. The germline CDR1 and CDR2 sequences are SGHVS and FNYEAQ. With V trimmed by 3 bases and J by 3 bases, 4 bases remained unmatched. The CDR3, as DNA: TGTGCCAGCAGCTTGGCTAGCGGGGGGATCTACAATGAGCAGTTCTTC. Translating it yields CASSLASGGIYNEQFF. Based on the CDR3 plus reference TRBV7-6 and TRBJ2-1, the full variable domain is GAGVSQSPRYKVTKRGQDVALRCDPISGHVSLYWYRQALGQGPEFLTYFNYEAQQDKSGLPNDRFSAERPEGSISTLTIQRTEQRDSAMYRCASSLASGGIYNEQFFGPGTRLTVL.

This clonotype occurred a few times. The rearrangement links TRBV6-5 to TRBJ2-5; D is perhaps TRBD1 or TRBD2 (6 bases each). CDR3 length equals 16 residues. Trimming took 4 bases from V and 6 from J, leaving 21 bases between them. Germline CDR1 and CDR2: MNHEY and SVGAGI. CDR3 residues: CASSWGATGVTKTQYF. CDR3 nucleotides: TGTGCCAGCAGTTGGGGGGCTACAGGAGTAACGAAGACCCAGTACTTC.

In this sample, this clonotype turned up a few times. The chain carries TRBV20-1 and TRBJ2-1, with 8 nucleotides matching TRBD2. From germline, CDR1 is DFQATT and CDR2 SNEGSKA (reference sequence). The CDR3 sequence is 13 residues long. Trimming at V came to 6 bases and at J to 10 bases, leaving 11 bases not matched to a gene. CDR3: CSAPREGPGEQFF. CDR3 sequence (DNA): TGCAGTGCGCCCCGGGAGGGTCCTGGGGAGCAGTTCTTC.

This clonotype has more than one count but fewer than ten. The rearrangement joins TRBV15 to TRBJ1-1, with 7 bases matching TRBD1. Per the germline V gene, CDR1 is LNHNV and CDR2 is YYDKDF (reference sequence). There are 15 residues in the CDR3. V lost 0 bases, J lost 7 bases, and 8 bases stayed unmatched. CDR3 protein: CATSRETVTGSEAFF. DNA for the CDR3: TGTGCCACCAGCAGAGAGACGGTGACAGGGAGTGAAGCTTTCTTT.

Only a few counts were recorded for this clonotype. The rearrangement uses TRBV7-2 and TRBJ2-3; D is uncertain. Trimming shortened V by 5 bases and J by 1 base, and 10 bases separated the two germline ends. The CDR3 has 14 residues. The germline gives CDR1 SGHTA, CDR2 FQGNSA. CDR3 coding DNA: TGTGCCAGCAGCCCCCAAAGGGGCACAGATACGCAGTATTTT. It yields the protein CASSPQRGTDTQYF.

This clonotype has at least ten counts. The rearrangement links TRBV20-1 to TRBJ2-3; D uncertain. The V gene lost 0 bases and the J gene lost 0 bases, with 4 bases spanning the gap. The CDR3 is made up of 13 amino acids. Germline CDR1 reads DFQATT; CDR2 reads SNEGSKA (reference sequence). This CDR3 is CSAREGSTDTQYF. The CDR3, as DNA: TGCAGTGCTAGAGAGGGCAGCACAGATACGCAGTATTTT.

Ten or more counts support this clonotype. The chain couples TRBV7-3 to TRBJ2-3, with TRBD2 matching 14 bases. The germline V gene encodes CDR1 SGHTA and CDR2 FQGTGA. Trimming took 5 bases from V and 2 from J; bases not matched to a gene: 3. The CDR3 spans 16 residues. The CDR3 region has the DNA TGTGCCAGCAGCCCGGGACTAGCGGGAGTCACAGATACGCAGTATTTT. Amino acids: CASSPGLAGVTDTQYF.

This clonotype was found many times. The V gene is TRBV12-3 or TRBV12-4, the J gene TRBJ2-6; no clear D. With 7 bases removed from V and 0 bases from J, the gap between germline ends came to 10 bases. The CDR3 covers 15 residues. The CDR3 is CASTMSPSGANVLTF. For the CDR3, the DNA is TGTGCCAGCACCATGAGTCCCTCTGGGGCCAACGTCCTGACTTTC.

The chain is built from TRBV11-3 and TRBJ2-6; 10 nucleotides line up with TRBD1. V was clipped by 6 bases and J by 4 bases; unmatched bases: 6. CDR3 length: 16 amino acids. CDR1 is SGHNT, CDR2 YENEEA, per germline. The CDR3 protein is CASSPGTGAGANVLTF. CDR3 nucleotide sequence: TGTGCCAGCAGTCCCGGGACAGGGGCCGGGGCCAACGTCCTGACTTTC.